Sequencing of this T cell receptor beta chain was carried out in a study of cytomegalovirus exposure and HLA in healthy donors (dated by TCRdb to about 2017). Broadly, across the study: A later analysis indicated that the 120 or so validation repertoires were generated on the platform also employed for the 700 or so repertoires of the first cohort. A separate validation cohort of about 110 different subjects was used in addition to the approximately 610-subject first cohort. High-throughput TCR immunosequencing, statistical association of individual TCRs with disease status, and machine learning were combined to predict cytomegalovirus infection status. The study aimed to test whether signatures of past pathogen exposure could be identified by cataloging public T cell receptors.

Separate from the approximately 700-subject first cohort, the validation cohort of some 130 subjects was the group to which the donors belonged. The research as a whole found: In vitro tests confirmed that three of the cytomegalovirus-associated TCR beta chains recognize cytomegalovirus antigens. In a later analysis, TCRs clustered in the first cohort were found to also tend to co-occur in the 110 or so validation repertoires, with 90% to 95% of cluster scores above 0. A total of about 150 TCR beta chains were listed by the study as associated with cytomegalovirus. The authors suggested that the approach could potentially be extended to other disease states and immunological phenotypes. Across donors, most TCR sequences were observed very rarely, whereas some public TCRs were present in many individuals. The classifier was reported to diagnose cytomegalovirus status with high specificity and sensitivity in both the original cohort and the validation cohort. The validation cohort had no HLA typing available for a later analysis, so co-occurrence within that cohort was assessed over all 120 or so repertoires.

As for this clone: Its target antigen remains unknown. The sample holds no much larger clone one base away, and base qualities are not on file.

Reading from cysteine to phenylalanine, the CDR3 counts 17 amino acids. CDR3 DNA is the only sequence kept; it has 51 bases, read in frame from the first base. V is pruned by 1 base and J by 5 bases, leaving 8 bases of the junction without a gene match. The germline V gene gives CDR1 as SGHVS and CDR2 as FQNEAQ. The library came from the immunoSEQ multiplex PCR assay. The study's processing was this. A statistical classification framework was built for diagnosing cytomegalovirus status from the catalog of TCR beta chain sequences. As stored in TCRdb, this immuneACCESS dataset retains in-frame rearrangements with V and J assigned. A fraction of the clones does not appear; measured against another copy, unresolved V genes explain less than half of the discrepancy, and the remainder lacks a known reason. D and trimming were read from the DNA, whereas the V and J calls and clone size are those reported in that table. For this sample the table gives about 97,000 clones, of which approximately 94% were detected only once. Roughly 0.9% of the sample lies in the top ten.

This TCR came from a young woman in good health and CMV-seronegative. Sequencing was performed on PBMCs. The sequence is built from TRBV7-8 and TRBJ1-4; TRBD1 lines up with 9 middle nucleotides. The bases read TGTGCCAGCAGCTTAGTCCGGACAGGGGCTTTGAATGAAAAACTGTTTTTT. It encodes CASSLVRTGALNEKLFF.